This is a list of T cell receptor beta chains from one sample in a study of T cell repertoires in cytomegalovirus infection. MiXCR, run by TCRdb on the reads, gives a single entry per CDR3 protein. The sample carries around 290,000 distinct CDR3 sequences, roughly 24% recorded once. The material sequenced was PBMCs. These receptors all stem from a human donor in good health (CMV status not recorded). Some clones in this sample may be carry-over from other donors' samples. Each CDR3 is given with its conserved first and last residue. Fields, in order: J gene, clone size, CDR3 length, V gene, CDR3 protein. Part of the rows lack a size; the others show once, few, many or a class for expanded clones.

TRBJ1-2 | few | 13 | TRBV28 | CASSRLEGNGYTF
TRBJ1-3 | few | 16 | TRBV2 | CASSPLQGVPGNTIYF
TRBJ2-7 | NA | 16 | TRBV7-8 | CASSLYKQGAPGEQYF
TRBJ1-1 | few | 14 | TRBV10-3 | CAINRPDSDTEAFF
TRBJ2-3 | few | 16 | TRBV6-6 | CASSYGRGGGTDTQYF
TRBJ2-1 | many | 18 | TRBV11-2 | CASSLGRASGKLYNEQFF
TRBJ2-1 | NA | 14 | TRBV24-1 | CATSDLPPWDEQFF
TRBJ1-2 | many | 15 | TRBV7-2 | CASSLGTSGNYGYTF
TRBJ2-7 | NA | 12 | TRBV19 | CASSIQGGEQYF
TRBJ2-1 | many | 18 | TRBV28 | CASSLFPLAGVKVGEQFF
TRBJ1-1 | few | 12 | TRBV19 | CASSGDRIAAFF
TRBJ1-1 | once | 14 | TRBV20-1 | CSARMAQQNTEAFF
TRBJ2-7 | many | 17 | TRBV11-2 | CASSDSRGSHSSYEQYF
TRBJ2-5 | NA | 12 | TRBV29-1 | CSVRVPSETQYF
TRBJ2-7 | few | 15 | TRBV4-3 | CASSLDVGSSYEQYF
TRBJ2-2 | few | 12 | TRBV19 | CAGEDYSGELFF
TRBJ2-2 | NA | 18 | TRBV6-1 | CASRKGLAGGRNTGELFF
TRBJ1-1 | NA | 14 | TRBV7-9 | CASGDLNSNTEAFF